These T cell receptor beta chains were read from a single sample in a study of Ad26.COV2.S vaccination and SARS-CoV-2 variants. Method: immunoSEQ multiplex PCR; TCRdb's copy keeps in-frame clones and lacks some. The sample shows more than 300,000 clones, around 85% of them seen only once. Sequenced material: peripheral blood, taken in a trial of Ad26.COV2.S vaccine versus placebo. The receptors were sampled from a person between 18 and 65 years old who received the Ad26.COV2.S COVID-19 vaccine or a placebo. Each CDR3 is given with its conserved first and last residue. D genes are given only for firm matches. Clone size is not always given. Where it is, it says once, few, many or a class for expanded clones.

d_gene,j_gene,v_gene,abundance,CDR3aa,CDR3nt
NA,TRBJ1-1,TRBV2,NA,CASTGGGRTEAFF,TGTGCCAGCACTGGGGGGGGGAGGACTGAAGCTTTCTTT
TRBD2,TRBJ2-1,TRBV7-8,NA,CASSFSQASGYNEQFF,TGTGCCAGCAGCTTCAGCCAGGCTAGCGGTTACAATGAGCAGTTCTTC
NA,TRBJ2-7,TRBV2,NA,CASRRLQDRSSYEQYF,TGTGCCAGCAGAAGGTTACAAGATCGTAGCTCCTACGAGCAGTACTTC
TRBD1,TRBJ1-4,TRBV24-1,NA,CATSDAYGLSPGGKLFF,TGTGCCACCAGTGACGCGTACGGCCTCTCTCCAGGGGGAAAACTGTTTTTT
TRBD1,TRBJ1-4,TRBV9,NA,CASSAGQGGSEKLFF,TGTGCCAGCAGCGCGGGACAGGGAGGGTCCGAAAAACTGTTTTTT
NA,TRBJ1-2,TRBV30,NA,CACRRVPSGYTF,TGTGCCTGTAGACGGGTTCCGAGTGGCTACACCTTC
NA,TRBJ2-7,TRBV28,NA,CASSTLYEQYF,TGTGCCAGCAGTACCCTTTACGAGCAGTACTTC
NA,TRBJ2-3,TRBV5-1,NA,CASSLQVADTQYF,TGCGCCAGCAGCTTGCAGGTGGCAGATACGCAGTATTTT
NA,TRBJ1-6,TRBV11-3,NA,CASSFGRGSYNSPLHF,TGTGCCAGCAGCTTCGGCAGGGGCTCCTATAATTCACCCCTCCACTTT
TRBD1,TRBJ1-5,TRBV19,few,CASSMRQGTSGAQHF,TGTGCCAGTAGTATGAGACAGGGTACAAGTGGGGCCCAGCATTTT
TRBD2,TRBJ2-7,TRBV3-1/TRBV3-2,NA,CASSQGTSGGQYF,TGTGCCAGCAGCCAAGGTACTAGCGGGGGGCAGTACTTC
NA,TRBJ1-1,TRBV2,NA,CASRQANTEAFF,TGTGCCAGCAGACAGGCGAACACTGAAGCTTTCTTT
TRBD1,TRBJ1-5,TRBV6-5,few,CASNGQGSGNQPQHF,TGTGCCAGCAATGGACAGGGGTCGGGCAACCAGCCCCAGCATTTT
NA,TRBJ1-1,TRBV7-3,NA,CASSLTPRTEAFF,TGTGCCAGCAGCCTCACACCGAGGACTGAAGCTTTCTTT
NA,TRBJ2-1,TRBV7-9,NA,CASSPTLTDFSYNEQFF,TGTGCCAGCAGCCCCACCCTGACAGATTTCTCCTACAATGAGCAGTTCTTC
TRBD2,TRBJ2-7,TRBV6-2/TRBV6-3,NA,CASSLTPGLNYEQYF,TGTGCCAGCAGCCTCACGCCGGGACTAAACTACGAGCAGTACTTC
NA,TRBJ2-5,TRBV7-9,NA,CASSLWTPSLGETQYF,TGTGCCAGCAGCTTATGGACCCCCTCATTGGGGGAGACCCAGTACTTC
NA,TRBJ2-5,TRBV7-9,once,CASSQGGPVEETQYF,TGTGCCAGCAGCCAGGGGGGGCCGGTTGAAGAGACCCAGTACTTC
NA,TRBJ2-3,TRBV2,NA,CASSDLGPDTQYF,TGTGCCAGCAGTGACCTGGGGCCAGATACGCAGTATTTT
NA,TRBJ1-3,TRBV7-2,NA,CASSLRGSSGNTIYF,TGTGCCAGCAGCTTAAGGGGCAGCTCTGGAAACACCATATATTTT
TRBD1,TRBJ1-2,TRBV9,NA,CASSVGDSPYGYTF,TGTGCCAGCAGCGTAGGGGACAGTCCGTATGGCTACACCTTC
TRBD1,TRBJ1-5,TRBV7-9,NA,CASSAGTGTGQPQHF,TGTGCCAGCAGCGCCGGGACAGGGACCGGTCAGCCCCAGCATTTT
TRBD2,TRBJ2-5,TRBV4-2,NA,CASSQALAGEETQYF,TGTGCCAGCAGCCAAGCACTAGCGGGGGAAGAGACCCAGTACTTC
NA,TRBJ2-3,TRBV7-9,NA,CASSLEGLGGADTQYF,TGTGCCAGCAGCTTAGAAGGGCTGGGAGGCGCAGATACGCAGTATTTT
NA,TRBJ2-2,TRBV2,NA,CASQAGTNTGELFF,TGTGCCAGCCAGGCTGGCACGAACACCGGGGAGCTGTTTTTT
NA,TRBJ2-7,TRBV5-1,few,CASIPDPGSYEQYF,TGCGCCAGCATCCCTGACCCAGGCAGCTACGAGCAGTACTTC
NA,TRBJ2-3,TRBV5-5,NA,CASSLRGAGDTQYF,TGTGCCAGCAGCCTTCGGGGGGCGGGAGATACGCAGTATTTT
TRBD1,TRBJ1-1,TRBV19,NA,CASSKGTGLNTEAFF,TGTGCCAGTAGTAAGGGGACAGGGTTGAACACTGAAGCTTTCTTT
NA,TRBJ1-4,TRBV7-2,NA,CASSTSGSSAEKLFF,TGTGCCAGCAGCACCTCGGGGAGCTCAGCTGAAAAACTGTTTTTT
TRBD2,TRBJ2-5,TRBV11-1,NA,CASSLDASGIETQYF,TGTGCCAGCAGCTTAGACGCTAGCGGTATTGAGACCCAGTACTTC
NA,TRBJ1-2,TRBV7-9,NA,CASSSRRAQGYTF,TGTGCCAGCAGCTCACGAAGAGCACAGGGCTACACCTTC